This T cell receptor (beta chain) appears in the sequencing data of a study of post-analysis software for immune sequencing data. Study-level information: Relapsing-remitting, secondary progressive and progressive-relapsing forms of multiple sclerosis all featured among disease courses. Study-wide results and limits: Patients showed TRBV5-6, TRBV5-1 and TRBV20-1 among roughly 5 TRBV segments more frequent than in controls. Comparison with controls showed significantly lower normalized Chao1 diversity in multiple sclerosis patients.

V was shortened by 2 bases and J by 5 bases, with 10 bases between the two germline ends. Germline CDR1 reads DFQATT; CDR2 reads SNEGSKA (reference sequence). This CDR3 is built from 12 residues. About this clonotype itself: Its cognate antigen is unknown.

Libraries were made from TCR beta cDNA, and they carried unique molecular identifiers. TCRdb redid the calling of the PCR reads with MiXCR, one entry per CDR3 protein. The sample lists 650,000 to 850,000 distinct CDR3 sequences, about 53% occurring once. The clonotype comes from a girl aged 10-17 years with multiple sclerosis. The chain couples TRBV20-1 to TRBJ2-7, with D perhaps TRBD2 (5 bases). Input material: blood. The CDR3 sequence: CSARSEGNEQYF. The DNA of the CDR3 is TGCAGTGCTAGATCCGAGGGAAACGAGCAGTACTTC.